This T cell receptor (beta chain) was captured by sequencing in a study of blood T cell repertoires in COVID-19. The overall study: Sources were T cells, B-cell-depleted T cells, or PBMCs; the material itself was cDNA or gDNA.

TCRdb's table, derived via immunoSEQ multiplex PCR, lists solely in-frame clones and lacks some. The table records hundreds of thousands of clones, under 90% of them present only once. Germline lookup yields CDR1 SGHNT and CDR2 YYREEE (reference sequence). The CDR3 length is 15 residues. Trimming took 5 bases from V and 5 from J; bases not matched to a gene: 8. This TCR was recovered from a man younger than 45 who had recovered from COVID-19. The chain joins TRBV5-4 to TRBJ2-1, with 9 bases that match TRBD2. The sequenced material came from PBMCs or T cells enriched from blood (not recorded which). The CDR3 bases are TGTGCCAGCAGTTACAGCGGGAGGCCCGACAATGAGCAGTTCTTC. This encodes CASSYSGRPDNEQFF.